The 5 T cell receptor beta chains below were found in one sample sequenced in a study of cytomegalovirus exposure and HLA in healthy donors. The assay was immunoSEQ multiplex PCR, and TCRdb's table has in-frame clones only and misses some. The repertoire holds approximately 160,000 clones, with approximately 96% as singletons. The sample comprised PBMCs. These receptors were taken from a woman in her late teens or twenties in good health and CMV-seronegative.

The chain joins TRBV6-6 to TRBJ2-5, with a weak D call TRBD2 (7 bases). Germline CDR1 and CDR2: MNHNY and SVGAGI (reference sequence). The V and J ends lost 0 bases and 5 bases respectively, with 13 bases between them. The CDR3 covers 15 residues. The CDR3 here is CASSYSAGAGETQYF. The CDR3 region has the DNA TGTGCCAGCAGTTACTCTGCGGGGGCGGGGGAGACCCAGTACTTC.

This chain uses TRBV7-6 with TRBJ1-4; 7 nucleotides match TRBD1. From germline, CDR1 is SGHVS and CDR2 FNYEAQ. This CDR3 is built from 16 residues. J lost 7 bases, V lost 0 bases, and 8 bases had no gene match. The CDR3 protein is CASSLAAGGRGEKLFF. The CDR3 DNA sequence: TGTGCCAGCAGCTTAGCAGCAGGGGGAAGGGGTGAAAAACTGTTTTTT.

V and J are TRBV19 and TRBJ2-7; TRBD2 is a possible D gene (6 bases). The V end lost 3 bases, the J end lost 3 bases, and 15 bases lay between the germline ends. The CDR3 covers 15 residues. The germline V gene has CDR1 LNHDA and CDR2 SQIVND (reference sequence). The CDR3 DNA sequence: TGTGCCAGTAGTATGGAGGCAGGGAGGAACTACGAGCAGTACTTC. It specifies CASSMEAGRNYEQYF.

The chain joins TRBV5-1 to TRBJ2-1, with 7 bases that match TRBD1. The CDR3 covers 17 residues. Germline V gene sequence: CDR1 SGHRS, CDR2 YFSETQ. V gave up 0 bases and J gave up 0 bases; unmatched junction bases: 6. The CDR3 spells CASSLERGPSSYNEQFF. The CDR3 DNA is TGCGCCAGCAGCTTGGAGAGGGGGCCAAGCTCCTACAATGAGCAGTTCTTC.

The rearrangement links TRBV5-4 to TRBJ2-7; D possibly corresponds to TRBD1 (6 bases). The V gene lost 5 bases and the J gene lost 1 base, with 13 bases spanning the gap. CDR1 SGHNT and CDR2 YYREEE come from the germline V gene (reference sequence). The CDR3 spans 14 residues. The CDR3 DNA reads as TGTGCCAGCAGAGAGAGCCAGGGGTCCTACGAGCAGTACTTC. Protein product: CASRESQGSYEQYF.